Listed below are T cell receptor beta chains from one sample, sequenced in a study of vaccination and CD4 T cells after COVID-19. Antigens of these TCRs are unknown. MiXCR was run by TCRdb on the PCR reads, yielding one entry per CDR3 protein. The repertoire holds around 27,000 distinct CDR3 sequences, with 36% as singletons. The sequencing used CD4+ T cells from blood, cultured in vitro, collected about 7 months after SARS-CoV-2 vaccination. The receptors were sampled from a human donor who had recovered from COVID-19. The CDR3 runs from the conserved cysteine through the conserved F or W. A D gene is named only where the DNA matches it firmly.

j_call d_call v_call cdr3_aa
TRBJ1-2 TRBD1 TRBV6-1 CASRQQGARYGYTF
TRBJ2-7 . TRBV7-2 CASSLPVSGENFAYEQYF
TRBJ1-2 . TRBV6-2/TRBV6-3 CASSQRDIWRYGYTF
TRBJ2-5 TRBD2 TRBV20-1 CSAPRSSGSARLETQYF
TRBJ2-5 TRBD1 TRBV2 CASSEGDRVGTQYF
TRBJ2-1 TRBD2 TRBV6-2/TRBV6-3 CASSQGLAGRNFYNEQFF
TRBJ2-1 . TRBV7-9 CASSLATAYNEQFF
TRBJ2-7 . TRBV7-3 CASSITDYEQYF
TRBJ1-3 . TRBV7-9 CASTIREDTIYF
TRBJ2-7 . TRBV7-9 CASRGDGNYEQYF
TRBJ2-1 . TRBV24-1 CATSDLGLYNEQFF
TRBJ2-3 . TRBV6-1 CASRRADGTWADTQYF
TRBJ2-1 TRBD2 TRBV20-1 CSAIGGEAGGYNEQFF
TRBJ1-2 . TRBV20-1 CSARDRSGLVGYTF
TRBJ2-6 . TRBV15 CATTQTVRSGANVLTF
TRBJ2-5 . TRBV2 CASSPRREPGTQYF
TRBJ2-1 . TRBV7-6 CASSHGTLRLNEQFF
TRBJ1-5 . TRBV20-1 CSAKQGGGNQPQHF
TRBJ1-6 . TRBV18 CASSPRSGANSPLHF
TRBJ2-1 TRBD2 TRBV20-1 CSARDWTSGSNEQFF
TRBJ1-6 . TRBV11-1 CASSLAWTGNSPLHF
TRBJ1-2 TRBD1 TRBV4-1 CASSQGLFRTGANYGYTF
TRBJ2-5 TRBD1 TRBV11-3 CASSPGQGAGETQYF
TRBJ1-1 . TRBV11-2 CASSLVLGTTEAFF
TRBJ2-5 TRBD1 TRBV15 CATSRKTGAQETQYF
TRBJ1-3 TRBD1 TRBV12-3/TRBV12-4 CASRSGGRSGNTIYF
TRBJ2-2 TRBD2 TRBV20-1 CSASLAGGAGELFF
TRBJ2-1 TRBD1 TRBV6-5 CASSYFGTGKNEQFF
TRBJ2-6 . TRBV6-2/TRBV6-3 CASSRRFSGANVLTF
TRBJ2-3 TRBD2 TRBV20-1 CSARGGFLAGASDTQYF
TRBJ2-7 . TRBV5-1 CASSKSGSSYEQYF
TRBJ1-6 . TRBV19 CASGVQGSSPLHF